This T cell receptor beta chain is drawn from a study of cytomegalovirus exposure and HLA in healthy donors (dated 2017 in TCRdb). For context, the study as a whole: An earlier analysis of 587 of the donors reported more than 250 Gb of sequence data and more than 90 million unique TCR beta sequences from 150 million to 200 million T cells. Around 330 gigabases of sequencing data and around 85 million unique TCR sequences made up an early release that covered under 750 HLA-typed donors. Among the approximately 400 genotyped donors, approximately 82% belonged to the genetic ancestry cluster associated with self-reported Caucasian donors. The study was designed to test whether signatures of past pathogen exposure could be identified by cataloging public T cell receptors. Using immunosequencing, the study profiled T cell repertoires from roughly 650 subjects and related those repertoires to cytomegalovirus serostatus. Besides the first cohort of about 730 subjects, a separate validation cohort made up of 120 different subjects was used. To predict cytomegalovirus infection status, the study brought together high-throughput TCR immunosequencing, statistical association of individual TCRs with disease status, and machine learning. In a later analysis, previously published TCR beta repertoires from about 640 donors were re-analyzed and high-resolution HLA genotyping was added so that TCR occurrence patterns could be studied. Rather than using new phenotypic data, the later analysis identified candidate immune exposures from TCR beta sequences and from how often those sequences occurred across donors. To decide whether each TCR beta V gene segment behaved as functional or pseudogenic, an earlier analysis of some 600 of the donors relied on high-throughput TCR beta sequencing. Donor age, sex, ethnicity and CMV serostatus were compiled alongside the repertoire data. A later genetic analysis used genome-wide SNP genotypes for about three fifths of the 666 donors, treating that subset as a discovery cohort. Every discovery cohort repertoire had been produced on one sequencing platform. HLA typing covered class I and class II loci at four-digit resolution. The number of donors typed differed by locus, with 629-630 for A, B, C, DRB1 and DQB1, approximately 500 for DQA1, about 610 for DPA1, and roughly 450 for DPB1. A handful of DR-DQ haplotypes were handled as single units for association and clustering because linkage in the cohort was strong. Among roughly 400 genotyped donors of the cohort, an average of roughly 230,000 unique TCR beta nucleotide sequences was sequenced per donor, of which 15% to 20% were non-productive.

Overall results and qualifications from the work: CMV serostatus was the only immune exposure information available for the cohort. The sequencing pipeline was judged likely to have produced a cluster of highly shared sequence variants as a technical artifact. In a later analysis, several top co-occurrence clusters were reported to appear linked to parvovirus B19, influenza, CMV and Epstein-Barr virus. An association between a missense DCLRE1C variant and V-gene and J-gene trimming of TCR beta chains was found in a later genetic analysis and replicated in an independent cohort. Assigning TCR associations to individual alleles was difficult when HLA alleles, especially DR and DQ, strongly co-occurred. In a later analysis, HLA-associated TCR beta chains showed more clonal expansion and lower generation probabilities than non-associated chains that were equally common. Because counts were too low, roughly 16 rarely observed V segments, including chromosome 9 orphons, were left out of the earlier analysis of about 500 of the donors. A total of around 150 TCR beta chains were listed by the study as associated with cytomegalovirus. Most TCR sequences were seen in very few donors, while some public TCRs were found in many individuals. Roughly uniform sequencing depth across donors was assumed in presence/absence analyses, although this assumption may not hold. Cytomegalovirus status was reported to be diagnosed by the classifier with high specificity and sensitivity in both the original and validation cohorts. A further reported finding was that TCR beta sequences accurately predicted the HLA-A and HLA-B alleles for most subjects in the first cohort. Linkage disequilibrium might explain the correlated functional status among segregating V segments, but an unknown experimental factor could not be excluded. At a false discovery rate of 0.05, a later analysis linked under 20,000 TCR beta sequences to specific HLA alleles. Broadly in line with IMGT annotations, most TCR beta V segments showed up in productive rearrangements about 87% or about 30% of the time in an earlier analysis of some 590 of the donors. The authors suggested that the approach could potentially be extended to other disease states and immunological phenotypes. According to a later analysis, most CMV-associated TCR beta chains appeared to be HLA-restricted, and the HLA associations seemed to be driven largely by CMV exposure. Some IMGT-functional V segments, including TRBV6-2 and TRBV6-3, could not be distinguished by the 87-base-pair reads and were therefore excluded. Three of the identified cytomegalovirus-associated TCR beta chains were confirmed in vitro to be specific for cytomegalovirus antigens. The cohort was sequenced for TCR beta chains only, and without alpha or paired-chain data the features that could be detected were limited. Because HLA typing was missing for some donors at each locus, association tests included only the typed subset. A later analysis found that TCR association rates varied across HLA loci, with DRB1 alleles showing the most associated TCRs and HLA-C alleles the fewest. In a later genetic analysis, fewer N-insertions in productive TCRs were reported among donors in an Asian-associated ancestry cluster than the 666-donor mean.

Receptor amplification or capture employed the immunoSEQ multiplex PCR assay. A mixture of 60 forward primers for TCR Vbeta segments and 13 reverse primers for TCR Jbeta segments was used in the multiplex PCR. The CDR3 region of rearranged TCR beta genes was amplified from genomic DNA by a multiplex PCR assay. On the Illumina HiSeq System, the amplified TCR beta libraries were sequenced as 87-base-pair reads. The source study handled its data this way. In a later analysis, tens of millions of unique TCR beta chains were counted across the 500 to 850 repertoires, and roughly 11 million of these chains were shared by at least two donors. A nearest-neighbor algorithm error-corrected the raw reads and collapsed the reads into unique sequences, merging closely related sequences to remove PCR and sequencing errors. Alignment of CDR3 sequences to IMGT reference sequences was used to assign V, D and J gene segments. For a sequence to be retained, at least a six-nucleotide match to both a V gene segment and a J gene segment was required. Rearrangements were classified as productive when the CDR3 lacked stop codons and remained in frame with V and J, and all other rearrangements were classified as non-productive. CDR3 was defined according to IMGT convention as the region running from the second conserved V-encoded cysteine to the conserved J-encoded phenylalanine. In an earlier analysis of approximately 590 of the donors, sequences lacking an unambiguous match to a single V gene segment were excluded. In an earlier analysis of approximately 500 of the donors, a V segment was called functional when productive rearrangements were above 56.7%, and segregating when the standard deviation between donors exceeded 5%. To diagnose cytomegalovirus status from the catalog of TCR beta chain sequences, a statistical classification framework was built. A later analysis assigned V and J genes by comparing TCR nucleotide sequences with IMGT/GENE-DB human TR gene sequences. In a later analysis, CDR3 sequences and most-parsimonious VDJ recombination scenarios were assigned using the TCRdist pipeline. In a later analysis, every TCR beta chain was defined by the combination of its CDR3 amino acid sequence and its V-gene family, and reads without a unique V-gene family were dropped. To address suspected cross-contamination and a sequencing artifact, a later analysis removed 550 to 750 highly shared, low-generation-probability nucleotide sequences. In a later analysis, a clonal expansion index for each public chain was calculated from normalized within-repertoire ranks of inferred template counts. In a later analysis, generation probabilities were computed with a VDJ recombination model fitted to out-of-frame rearrangements, and the resulting probabilities were checked against IGoR. In a later analysis, hypergeometric tests were used to score TCR-TCR, TCR-HLA and TCR-CMV co-occurrence, with a repertoire-size bias correction applied to TCR pairs. A later analysis estimated false discovery rates by permuting HLA or CMV assignments 20 times. A later analysis grouped co-occurring TCRs with DBSCAN, adding TCRdist sequence similarity when clustering within HLA-allele-positive subsets. Co-occurrence clustering excluded repertoires with fewer than 30,000 or more than 120,000 public chains, plus five with anomalous nucleotide sharing. TCRdb obtained this table from immuneACCESS and retained in-frame rearrangements with V and J assigned. These tables miss some clones; where compared with another copy, unresolved V genes account for less than half of the shortfall, and the remainder is unexplained. V and J calls and clone size follow that table, whereas D and trimming were derived from the DNA. The sample yields 99,000 or so clones; 83% were counted once. 5% to 6.5% of the sample comes from the top ten.

A remark on this clone: Its antigen specificity is not known. Base qualities are not at hand, and no much larger clone is one base apart.

The cohort comprised several hundred healthy bone marrow donors. At the time of sampling, every cohort member was nominally healthy, though immune exposures that went unrecorded were likely present. The donor was CMV seronegative and was included in the group of 352 seronegative cohort members. Each donor provided a peripheral blood sample, and peripheral blood mononuclear cells were used for TCR beta sequencing. The Qiagen DNeasy Blood Extraction Kit was used to extract genomic DNA from the blood cell samples. CDR1 LNHDA and CDR2 SQIVND were looked up in the germline V gene (reference sequence). Spanning cysteine to phenylalanine, the CDR3 consists of 13 amino acids. Only the CDR3 region is kept as DNA, spanning 39 bases read in frame from base 1. V drops 5 bases and J drops 4 bases, leaving 11 bases in between.

This clonotype was obtained from a man aged 18 to 29 in good health and CMV-seronegative. The sample was PBMCs. The rearranged segments are TRBV19 and TRBJ1-1; TRBD1 could be the D gene, as 5 bases match. The base sequence is TGTGCCAGTAGTGGCGGGGGGGGCACTGAAGCTTTCTTT. Its translation is CASSGGGGTEAFF.